These T cell receptor beta chains were read from a single sample in a study of blood T cell repertoires in COVID-19. Using immunoSEQ multiplex PCR, the repertoire was profiled, and TCRdb retains in-frame clones only, with some absent. The table includes some 150,000 clones, around 84% detected once. The sample consisted of peripheral blood. Receptors originate from a woman in her seventies with COVID-19, enrolled during active disease. CDR3s include the opening cysteine and the closing phenylalanine or tryptophan. Each record gives: V gene, J gene, D gene, CDR3 protein. D genes are given only for firm matches.

TRBV28	TRBJ2-4	.	CASSPGGTFAKNIQYF
TRBV19	TRBJ1-4	.	CASSPSRNEKLFF
TRBV18	TRBJ2-5	.	CASSQQGETQYF
TRBV28	TRBJ2-7	.	CASSLRICYEQYF
TRBV5-4	TRBJ2-2	TRBD1	CASSLEGQGTGELFF
TRBV5-4	TRBJ1-4	TRBD1	CASSLEPMGQNEKLFF
TRBV3-1/TRBV3-2	TRBJ1-3	.	CASSATKHGNTIYF
TRBV5-4	TRBJ2-2	.	CASSLGGPSITGELFF
TRBV6-5	TRBJ1-1	.	CASSYRDTGTEAFF
TRBV3-1/TRBV3-2	TRBJ1-1	.	CASSEERGKAEAFF
TRBV28	TRBJ2-7	.	CASRQAAGRGSYEQYF
TRBV11-3	TRBJ2-1	.	CASSLEQQPYNEQFF
TRBV28	TRBJ2-2	.	CASSPPRGGYTGELFF
TRBV2	TRBJ1-1	.	CASIKDSQGGEAFF
TRBV12-5	TRBJ2-3	.	CASSGDRTDTQYF
TRBV2	TRBJ1-5	.	CASSEGGFLSNQPQHF
TRBV28	TRBJ2-5	TRBD1	CATDRGWETQYF
TRBV5-1	TRBJ2-5	.	CASLEGTGETQYF
TRBV6-2/TRBV6-3	TRBJ2-2	.	CASSQAWTGELFF
TRBV30	TRBJ2-2	.	CAWSVLRGFSGELFF
TRBV6-5	TRBJ1-2	.	CASSIGGHNYGYTF
TRBV10-3	TRBJ1-3	.	CAIREQGFSGNTIYF
TRBV2	TRBJ2-1	TRBD2	CASSASRAGGYNEQFF
TRBV11-2	TRBJ1-1	.	CASSLGGRNTEAFF
TRBV2	TRBJ1-1	TRBD1	CASSARGVSVTEAFF
TRBV6-5	TRBJ1-5	.	CASNFAGDQPQHF